The sample holds many counts of the clone carrying this TCR beta chain. Its specificity is not known. Trimming pared 3 bases from V and 2 bases from J, leaving 11 bases between. CDR3 length: 15 amino acids. Germline V lookup: CDR1 MRHNA, CDR2 SNTAGT. The data were taken from a study of post-analysis software for immune sequencing data. Notes on the study in general: Patients showed TRBV5-6, TRBV5-1 and TRBV20-1 among roughly 5 TRBV segments more frequent than in controls.

The TCR beta cDNA libraries carried unique molecular identifiers. TCRdb analysed the PCR reads with MiXCR anew, one entry per CDR3 protein. Among about 540,000 distinct CDR3 sequences listed, about a third were seen once. Sample: blood. The chain employs TRBV6-4 and TRBJ2-1, with TRBD1 as a possible D gene (6 bases). This TCR came from a girl aged 2 to 17 with multiple sclerosis. CDR3 bases: TGTGCCAGCAGTGAGACAGGCTCTGCCTACAATGAGCAGTTCTTC. Translating it yields CASSETGSAYNEQFF.